Given below is one TCR beta chain in context. Its antigen target is currently unknown. Nothing much larger sits one base from this clone, and base qualities are not available. For this chain, trimming is 0 bases at the V end and 3 bases at the J end, and the number of junction bases without a gene match is 5. CDR1 and CDR2 are read off the germline V gene as MNHEY and SVGAGI. From its cysteine to its phenylalanine, the CDR3 spans 16 amino acids. Left in the record is the CDR3 DNA by itself, 48 bases read in frame from the first base. The entry originates in a study of blood T cell repertoires in COVID-19 (dated by TCRdb to about 2020). Describing the broader study: Samples covering the acute and convalescent phases of COVID-19 were provided by collaborators in the United States, Italy and Spain. Where HLA class I and class II types were available, the types were taken from metadata supplied by the sample provider, not from assay-based typing. Deeply sampled blood TCRbeta repertoires from subjects exposed to, actively infected with, or recovered from COVID-19 were included in the dataset. The samples were drawn from the first 160 participants of the ongoing ImmuneRACE study and from over a thousand subjects provided by 6 global collaborators. A freely available public database, intended as a resource for researchers studying the immune response to SARS-CoV-2, is where the repertoires were released. The prospective study material was composed of cDNA or gDNA derived from T cells, B-cell-depleted T cells, or PBMCs. The sample metadata nearly always contained a de-identified subject ID, COVID-19 status, age in years and sex.

TCRbeta CDR3 regions were amplified from genomic DNA using the immunoSEQ Assay, a bias-controlled multiplex PCR. The source study handled its data this way. The number of nucleated cells in each sample was estimated by amplification of reference gene primers within the assay. To quantify the absolute abundance of each unique TCRbeta CDR3 rearrangement, sequence reads were collapsed and filtered. Productive Simpson clonality was computed per sample as the square root of Simpson's diversity index over productive rearrangements. TCRdb obtained this table from immuneACCESS and retained in-frame rearrangements with V and J assigned. These tables miss some clones; where compared with another copy, unresolved V genes account for less than half of the shortfall, and the remainder is unexplained. V, J and clone size are taken as reported in that table, and D and trimming were inferred from the DNA itself. This sample is represented by about 410,000 clones; around nine tenths of them were singletons. The top ten clonotypes cover under 2% of the sample.

At one collaborating source in Seattle, patients were enrolled during active infection and were followed longitudinally through the course of disease. Each collaborating institution followed its own protocols to collect whole blood in K2EDTA tubes. For TCRbeta analysis, collaborator samples were shipped as frozen whole blood, as isolated PBMCs, or as DNA extracted from either sample type. What the study reported, not specific to this receptor: Clinical and demographic metadata were provided uncurated, with the amount varying by source and participant.

The chain is made from TRBV6-5 and TRBJ2-3, and TRBD1 matches 8 of the central bases. The TCR originated in a woman aged 35 to 49 with COVID-19, enrolled during active disease. Sequenced material: peripheral blood. DNA sequence: TGTGCCAGCAGTTACTCGCCGACAGGGGCGACAGATACGCAGTATTTT. Its product reads: CASSYSPTGATDTQYF.